Sequencing of this T cell receptor (beta chain) was carried out in a study of T cells in Graves' hyperthyroidism and ophthalmopathy. Whole-study results and caveats: Expanded thyroid clonotypes (above 0.001) were mostly also found in blood.

RNA transcripts served as the template for amplifying TCR beta CDR3 regions. HTBI primers were used for first-round RT-PCR of the TCR CDR3. One entry per CDR3 protein results from TCRdb running MiXCR on the multiplex PCR reads. The sample holds about 250,000 distinct CDR3 sequences, 12% to 15% seen once. Note on this clonotype: Its antigen remains unknown.

The blood sample was taken at first hyperthyroidism diagnosis, before any ophthalmopathy symptoms. Sequenced: blood. This TCR came from a woman between 50 and 59 years old with Graves' hyperthyroidism that later progressed to Graves' ophthalmopathy.

The CDR3 loop is CASREVAGVDEQFF. The CDR3 DNA follows: TGTGCCAGCAGAGAGGTAGCGGGAGTAGATGAGCAGTTCTTC. The genes are TRBV7-3 and TRBJ2-1; 9 bases are a match to TRBD2. The CDR3 runs 14 residues. Looked up from germline, CDR1 is SGHTA and CDR2 is FQGTGA. The trim removed 6 bases at V and 8 bases at J, leaving 8 bases unmatched.